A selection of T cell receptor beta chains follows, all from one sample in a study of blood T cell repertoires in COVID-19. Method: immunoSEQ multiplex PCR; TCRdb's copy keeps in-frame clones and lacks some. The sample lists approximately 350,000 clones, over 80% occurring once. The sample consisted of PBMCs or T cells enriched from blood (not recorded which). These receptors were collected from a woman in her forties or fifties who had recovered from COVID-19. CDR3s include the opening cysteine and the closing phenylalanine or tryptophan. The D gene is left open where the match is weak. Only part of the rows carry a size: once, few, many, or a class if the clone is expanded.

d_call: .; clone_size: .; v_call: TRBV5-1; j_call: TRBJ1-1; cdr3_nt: TGCGCCAGCAGCTTGGCTCAGTCCTTGAACACTGAAGCTTTCTTT; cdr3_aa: CASSLAQSLNTEAFF
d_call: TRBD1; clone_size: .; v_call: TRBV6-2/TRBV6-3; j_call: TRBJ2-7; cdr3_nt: TGTGCCAGCAGTTATAGGGACAGCTTTACCTACGAGCAGTACTTC; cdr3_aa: CASSYRDSFTYEQYF
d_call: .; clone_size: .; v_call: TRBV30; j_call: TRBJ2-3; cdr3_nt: TGTGCCTGGAGTGTAGCAGGGGGCACAGATACGCAGTATTTT; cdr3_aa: CAWSVAGGTDTQYF
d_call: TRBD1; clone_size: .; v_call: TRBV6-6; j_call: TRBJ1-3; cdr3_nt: TGTGCCAGCACACAGGACAGGGGAAATGACGGAAACACCATATATTTT; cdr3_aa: CASTQDRGNDGNTIYF
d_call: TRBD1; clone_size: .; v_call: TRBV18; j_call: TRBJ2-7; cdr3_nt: TGTGCCAGCTCACCGACAGGGGGCGAGCAGTACTTC; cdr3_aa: CASSPTGGEQYF
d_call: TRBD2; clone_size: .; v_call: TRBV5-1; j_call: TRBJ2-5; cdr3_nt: TGCGCCAGCAGCTTCGGGACTACCCAAGAGACCCAGTACTTC; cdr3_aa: CASSFGTTQETQYF
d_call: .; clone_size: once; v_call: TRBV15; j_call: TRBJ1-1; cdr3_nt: TGTGCCACCAGCAGAGATGGTAAGCTGAGGAACACTGAAGCTTTCTTT; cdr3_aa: CATSRDGKLRNTEAFF
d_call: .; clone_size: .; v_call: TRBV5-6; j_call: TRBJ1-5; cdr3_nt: TGTGCCAGCAGCTTGCGGGGTGTAAATCAGCCCCAGCATTTT; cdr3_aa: CASSLRGVNQPQHF
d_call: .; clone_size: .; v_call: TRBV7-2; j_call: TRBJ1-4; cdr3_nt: TGTGCCAGCAGCTTAACGCGGATTAATGAAAAACTGTTTTTT; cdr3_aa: CASSLTRINEKLFF
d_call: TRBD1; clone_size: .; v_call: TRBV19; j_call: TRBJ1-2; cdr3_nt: TGTGCCAGTAAGGGCCAGGGGGGCACTAACTATGGCTACACCTTC; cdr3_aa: CASKGQGGTNYGYTF
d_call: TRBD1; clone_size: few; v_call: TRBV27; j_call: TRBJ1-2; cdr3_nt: TGTGCCAGCAGGAGACAGGGGGCAGGGGGCTACACCTTC; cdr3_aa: CASRRQGAGGYTF
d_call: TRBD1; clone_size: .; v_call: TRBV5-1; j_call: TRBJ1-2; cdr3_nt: TGCGCCAGCAGCCCCGGCGGGACAGGGGGCTATGGCTACACCTTC; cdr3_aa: CASSPGGTGGYGYTF
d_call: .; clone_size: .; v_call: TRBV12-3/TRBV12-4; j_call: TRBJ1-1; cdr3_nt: TGTGCCAGCAGTTCAGGGGAACCTGAAGCTTTCTTT; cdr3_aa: CASSSGEPEAFF
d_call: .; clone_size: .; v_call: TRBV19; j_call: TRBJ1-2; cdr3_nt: TGTGCCAGTAGTAATCAGGTTTATGACTATGGCTACACCTTC; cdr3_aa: CASSNQVYDYGYTF
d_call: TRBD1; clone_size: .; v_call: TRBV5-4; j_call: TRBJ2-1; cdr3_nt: TGTGCCAGCAGCTTTAACAGGGGAAGTGAGCAGTTCTTC; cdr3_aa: CASSFNRGSEQFF
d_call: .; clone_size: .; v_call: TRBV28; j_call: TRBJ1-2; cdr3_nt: TGTGCCAGCAGTTCCCTGGAGGGGCACTATGGCTACACCTTC; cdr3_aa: CASSSLEGHYGYTF
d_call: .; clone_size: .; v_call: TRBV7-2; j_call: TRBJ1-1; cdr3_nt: TGTGCCAGCAGCACGACAGGTTCCACTGAAGCTTTCTTT; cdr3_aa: CASSTTGSTEAFF